This T cell receptor beta chain was captured in a study of blood T cell repertoires in COVID-19. Study in general: PBMCs, B-cell-depleted T cells, or T cells were the source of the cDNA or gDNA that made up the material.

The authors' processing: From reference gene primer amplification, estimates of nucleated cell counts were derived. TCRdb's table, derived via immunoSEQ multiplex PCR, lists solely in-frame clones and lacks some. The V and J calls and clone size come from that table; D and trimming were worked out from the DNA. The sample comprises about 99,000 clones, about 86% of which are singletons, and around 3.2% rests with the top ten. CDR1 is SGHTS, CDR2 YDEGEE, per germline. The length of the CDR3 is 15 residues. The ends were cut back, 2 bases at V and 4 bases at J, with 13 bases in the middle. This receptor was taken from a human donor in a cohort sampled during active COVID-19. V gene TRBV5-8 combines with J gene TRBJ1-3; D is possibly TRBD1 (6 bases). The specimen was peripheral blood. CDR3 sequence: CASSFSHRVGNTIYF. As DNA, the CDR3 is TGTGCCAGCAGCTTTTCCCACAGGGTCGGAAACACCATATATTTT.